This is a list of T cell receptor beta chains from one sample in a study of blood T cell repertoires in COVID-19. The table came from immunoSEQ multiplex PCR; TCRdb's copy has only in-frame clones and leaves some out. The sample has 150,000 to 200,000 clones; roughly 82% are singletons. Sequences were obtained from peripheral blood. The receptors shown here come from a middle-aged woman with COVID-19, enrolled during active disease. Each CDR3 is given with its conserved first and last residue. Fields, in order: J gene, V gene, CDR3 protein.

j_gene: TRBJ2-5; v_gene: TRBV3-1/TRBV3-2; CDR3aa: CASSPSDSQETQYF
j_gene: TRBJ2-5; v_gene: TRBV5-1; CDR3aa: CASSYWTGDWETQYF
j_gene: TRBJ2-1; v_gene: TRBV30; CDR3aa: CAWSVQDNWRFNEQFF
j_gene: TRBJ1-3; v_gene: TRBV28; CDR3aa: CASGDRFLTSGNTIYF
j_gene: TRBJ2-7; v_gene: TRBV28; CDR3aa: CASSSQRTSGRYEQYF
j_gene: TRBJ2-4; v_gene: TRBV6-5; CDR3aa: CASSPEGGVKNIQYF
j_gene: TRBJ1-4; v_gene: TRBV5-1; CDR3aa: CASSTRGIEKLFF
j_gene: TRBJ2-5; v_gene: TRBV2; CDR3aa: CASSDRGWTGQETQYF
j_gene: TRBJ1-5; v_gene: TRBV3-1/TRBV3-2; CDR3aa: CASSHFNQPQHF
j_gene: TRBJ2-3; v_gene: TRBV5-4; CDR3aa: CASTKAAGLRITDTQYF
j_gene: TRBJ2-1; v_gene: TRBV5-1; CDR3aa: CASSLQGAEYNEQFF
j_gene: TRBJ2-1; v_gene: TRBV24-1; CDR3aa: CATSDFRGGPRAGYNEQFF
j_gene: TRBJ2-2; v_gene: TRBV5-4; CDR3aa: CASSMDRVNTGELFF